The rows below give T cell receptor beta chains drawn from one sample of a study of T cell responses to AZD1222 COVID-19 vaccine. Sequencing used immunoSEQ multiplex PCR; TCRdb keeps in-frame clones, though not all of them. The data hold roughly 200,000 clones, with roughly 92% observed a single time. This sample comprised peripheral blood, obtained 28 days after the second AZD1222 dose. All receptors derive from an adult who received the AZD1222 COVID-19 vaccine. The CDR3 runs from the conserved cysteine through the conserved F or W. Each record gives: D gene, clone size, J gene, V gene, CDR3 protein, CDR3 DNA. The D gene is left open where the match is weak. Only some rows state a clone size, as once, few, many or a class for expanded clones.

d_call: -
clone_size: once
j_call: TRBJ2-7
v_call: TRBV5-4
cdr3_aa: CASSLFGHYEQYF
cdr3_nt: TGTGCCAGCAGCTTATTTGGCCACTACGAGCAGTACTTC

d_call: TRBD2
clone_size: -
j_call: TRBJ2-1
v_call: TRBV19
cdr3_aa: CASTHTGSGRAYEQFF
cdr3_nt: TGTGCCAGTACCCATACCGGTAGCGGGAGGGCCTATGAGCAGTTCTTC

d_call: -
clone_size: -
j_call: TRBJ2-1
v_call: TRBV19
cdr3_aa: CASSFDGSSYNEQFF
cdr3_nt: TGTGCCAGTAGTTTCGACGGGAGCTCCTACAATGAGCAGTTCTTC

d_call: -
clone_size: -
j_call: TRBJ2-5
v_call: TRBV20-1
cdr3_aa: CSASSLTETQYF
cdr3_nt: TGCAGTGCTAGTAGTCTAACGGAGACCCAGTACTTC

d_call: -
clone_size: -
j_call: TRBJ1-1
v_call: TRBV21-1
cdr3_aa: CASPICQIGFF
cdr3_nt: TGTGCCAGCCCGATTTGCCAGATCGGTTTCTTT

d_call: -
clone_size: few
j_call: TRBJ1-5
v_call: TRBV7-9
cdr3_aa: CASSSDIGDSNQPQHF
cdr3_nt: TGTGCCAGCAGCTCCGATATCGGAGATAGCAATCAGCCCCAGCATTTT

d_call: -
clone_size: -
j_call: TRBJ1-5
v_call: TRBV4-3
cdr3_aa: CASSQDDAGNQPQHF
cdr3_nt: TGCGCCAGCAGCCAAGACGACGCGGGGAACCAGCCCCAGCATTTT

d_call: TRBD1
clone_size: -
j_call: TRBJ1-1
v_call: TRBV24-1
cdr3_aa: CATSDPRTGEAFF
cdr3_nt: TGTGCCACCAGTGACCCTAGGACAGGGGAAGCTTTCTTT

d_call: TRBD2
clone_size: -
j_call: TRBJ2-3
v_call: TRBV3-1/TRBV3-2
cdr3_aa: CASAPGLAAWDTQYF
cdr3_nt: TGTGCCAGCGCCCCGGGACTAGCTGCATGGGATACGCAGTATTTT

d_call: TRBD1
clone_size: -
j_call: TRBJ1-5
v_call: TRBV10-1
cdr3_aa: CASSDISGGLSNQPQHF
cdr3_nt: TGCGCCAGCAGTGACATTTCAGGGGGCTTAAGCAATCAGCCCCAGCATTTT

d_call: TRBD2
clone_size: -
j_call: TRBJ2-3
v_call: TRBV2
cdr3_aa: CASSLAAPTDTQYF
cdr3_nt: TGTGCCAGCAGTCTAGCGGCTCCCACAGATACGCAGTATTTT

d_call: TRBD1
clone_size: -
j_call: TRBJ1-6
v_call: TRBV5-5
cdr3_aa: CASSLGQGVSPLHF
cdr3_nt: TGTGCCAGCAGCTTGGGCCAGGGGGTTTCACCCCTCCACTTT

d_call: TRBD2
clone_size: -
j_call: TRBJ2-5
v_call: TRBV28
cdr3_aa: CATTRRGGETQYF
cdr3_nt: TGTGCCACAACGAGGCGGGGGGGTGAGACCCAGTACTTC

d_call: -
clone_size: -
j_call: TRBJ1-3
v_call: TRBV11-2
cdr3_aa: CASSLGSSGNTIYF
cdr3_nt: TGTGCCAGCAGCTTAGGCAGCTCTGGAAACACCATATATTTT

d_call: -
clone_size: -
j_call: TRBJ1-2
v_call: TRBV27
cdr3_aa: CASSSGWGGYTF
cdr3_nt: TGTGCCAGCAGTTCAGGGTGGGGTGGCTACACCTTC

d_call: TRBD2
clone_size: -
j_call: TRBJ2-2
v_call: TRBV11-2
cdr3_aa: CASSLVAGGNTGELFF
cdr3_nt: TGTGCCAGCAGCTTAGTAGCGGGAGGCAACACCGGGGAGCTGTTTTTT

d_call: TRBD1
clone_size: -
j_call: TRBJ2-7
v_call: TRBV25-1
cdr3_aa: CASSDGTGGWNEQYF
cdr3_nt: TGTGCCAGCAGTGATGGGACAGGGGGCTGGAACGAGCAGTACTTC

d_call: -
clone_size: -
j_call: TRBJ2-1
v_call: TRBV12-3/TRBV12-4
cdr3_aa: CASSFSAYNEQFF
cdr3_nt: TGTGCCAGCAGTTTTAGTGCGTACAATGAGCAGTTCTTC

d_call: -
clone_size: -
j_call: TRBJ2-2
v_call: TRBV5-6
cdr3_aa: CASSLGQGLNTGELFF
cdr3_nt: TGTGCCAGCAGCTTGGGGCAGGGGTTAAACACCGGGGAGCTGTTTTTT

d_call: -
clone_size: -
j_call: TRBJ2-7
v_call: TRBV11-3
cdr3_aa: CASMRGRSSYEQYF
cdr3_nt: TGTGCCAGCATGAGGGGCAGGAGCTCCTACGAGCAGTACTTC

d_call: -
clone_size: -
j_call: TRBJ1-2
v_call: TRBV3-1/TRBV3-2
cdr3_aa: CASRSSTDLYGYTF
cdr3_nt: TGTGCCAGCAGATCCTCCACAGATTTATATGGCTACACCTTC

d_call: -
clone_size: -
j_call: TRBJ2-3
v_call: TRBV5-4
cdr3_aa: CASSLVFGEGDTQYF
cdr3_nt: TGTGCCAGCAGCTTGGTTTTTGGCGAGGGGGATACGCAGTATTTT